This T cell receptor beta chain was found in a study of CD8 T cells in ankylosing spondylitis. This clonotype has just a few counts. Germline values: CDR1 SEHNR, CDR2 FQNEAQ (reference sequence). J was trimmed by 2 bases and V by 4 bases; bases with no gene match: 7. CDR3 size: 16 residues. Each CDR3 protein is one row after TCRdb ran MiXCR on the 5' RACE reads. The table shows 150,000 to 200,000 distinct CDR3 sequences, with 9.5% to 15% occurring only once. This sequence originates from a male donor with ankylosing spondylitis or in good health (not recorded which). The rearrangement joins TRBV7-9 to TRBJ2-1; 8 bases are a match to TRBD2. Sequencing input: blood, either unsorted or a sorted T cell fraction (not recorded which). CDR3 DNA: TGTGCCAGCAGCTCCCCGAGCGGGGGAGCCTACAATGAGCAGTTCTTC. It yields the protein CASSSPSGGAYNEQFF. The full variable domain, with the rest looked up from reference TRBV7-9 and TRBJ2-1, is DTGVSQNPRHKITKRGQNVTFRCDPISEHNRLYWYRQTLGQGPEFLTYFQNEAQLEKSRLLSDRFSAERPKGSFSTLEIQRTEQGDSAMYLCASSSPSGGAYNEQFFGPGTRLTVL.